What follows are 18 T cell receptor beta chains derived from one specimen sequenced in a study of CD8 T cells in ankylosing spondylitis. One entry per CDR3 protein, called by TCRdb with MiXCR from the 5' RACE reads. This table has 300,000 to 350,000 distinct CDR3 sequences, about 15% appearing once. What was sequenced was blood, either unsorted or a sorted T cell fraction (not recorded which). These receptors came from a male donor with ankylosing spondylitis or in good health (not recorded which).

This clonotype has ten or more counts. CDR3 bases: TGCGCCAGCAGCTTGGACACGAGCTCCTACAATGAGCAGTTCTTC. It yields the protein CASSLDTSSYNEQFF. V usage is TRBV5-1 and J usage is TRBJ2-1; D not resolved. From germline, CDR1 is SGHRS and CDR2 YFSETQ. V was trimmed by 0 bases and J by 0 bases, leaving 7 bases between them. This CDR3 contains 15 residues.

This clonotype was counted between two and nine times. This chain uses TRBV20-1 with TRBJ2-7, with 9 bases matching TRBD1. Germline V gene lookup returns CDR1 DFQATT and CDR2 SNEGSKA (reference sequence). The CDR3 is made up of 13 amino acids. V dropped 6 bases and J dropped 6; count of bases not matched to a gene: 9. CDR3 protein: CSAPGQGRAEQYF. The DNA of the CDR3 is TGCAGTGCCCCCGGACAGGGGAGGGCCGAGCAGTACTTC.

This clonotype was detected a few times. The chain couples TRBV29-1 to TRBJ2-2, with D maybe TRBD2 (6 bases). CDR3 length: 16 amino acids. Trimming pared 6 bases from V and 4 bases from J, leaving 21 bases between. In germline, CDR1 is SQVTM, CDR2 ANQGSEA. The chain's CDR3 is CSVRKGGQGTTGELFF. DNA of the CDR3: TGCAGCGTCCGGAAAGGAGGGCAGGGAACCACCGGGGAGCTGTTTTTT.

The chain employs TRBV5-1 and TRBJ1-3; possibly TRBD1 for D (6 bases). CDR3 size: 14 residues. The germline gives CDR1 SGHRS, CDR2 YFSETQ. Trimming removed 5 bases at V and 2 bases at J, with 11 bases between. The CDR3 region has the DNA TGCGCCAGCAGTTGGGACACCCCTGGAAACACCATATATTTT. Its translation: CASSWDTPGNTIYF. The whole variable domain, remainder taken from reference TRBV5-1 and TRBJ1-3, is KAGVTQTPRYLIKTRGQQVTLSCSPISGHRSVSWYQQTPGQGLQFLFEYFSETQRNKGNFPGRFSGRQFSNSRSEMNVSTLELGDSALYLCASSWDTPGNTIYFGEGSWLTVV.

There are a few counts of this clonotype. The chain joins TRBV5-1 to TRBJ2-2, with D uncertain. Between the trimmed V and J ends, which lost 4 bases and 0 bases, there was a span of 7 bases. The CDR3 is 14 amino acids. The germline V gene encodes CDR1 SGHRS and CDR2 YFSETQ. The CDR3 DNA reads TGCGCCAGCAGCACGGACGCGAACACCGGGGAGCTGTTTTTT. Its protein is CASSTDANTGELFF.

The chain joins TRBV5-1 to TRBJ2-2; the D is unclear. Trimming shortened V by 5 bases and J by 2 bases, and 7 bases separated the two germline ends. Germline-derived CDR1 and CDR2 are SGHRS and YFSETQ. CDR3 length: 13 residues. CDR3 region: CASSGGNTGELFF. The CDR3 region has the DNA TGCGCCAGCAGTGGCGGAAACACCGGGGAGCTGTTTTTT. Full variable domain (rest looked up from reference TRBV5-1 and TRBJ2-2): KAGVTQTPRYLIKTRGQQVTLSCSPISGHRSVSWYQQTPGQGLQFLFEYFSETQRNKGNFPGRFSGRQFSNSRSEMNVSTLELGDSALYLCASSGGNTGELFFGEGSRLTVL.

The chain combines TRBV5-1 with TRBJ1-2; D is perhaps TRBD1 (5 bases). The V gene's germline CDR1 is SGHRS and CDR2 YFSETQ. Trimming took off 0 bases at V and 2 bases at J, with 11 bases between the two ends. The length of the CDR3 is 15 residues. Written as DNA, the CDR3 is TGCGCCAGCAGCTTGGGTGGGACGGAGAACTATGGCTACACCTTC. This sequence encodes CASSLGGTENYGYTF.

The chain recombines TRBV6-1 with TRBJ1-2; a possible D gene is TRBD1 (5 bases). The CDR3 contains 13 residues. Between the trimmed V and J ends, which lost 11 bases and 2 bases, there was a span of 15 bases. Germline V CDR1 and CDR2: MNHNS, SASEGT. This CDR3 is CAEAQAGNYGYTF. CDR3 coding DNA: TGTGCCGAGGCCCAGGCAGGGAACTATGGCTACACCTTC.

The table lists this clonotype with a few counts. The CDR3, as DNA: TGTGCCAGCAGCCAAGCCTTTTTAGCGGGACCGAACACCGGGGAGCTGTTTTTT. Amino acids: CASSQAFLAGPNTGELFF. The chain recombines TRBV14 with TRBJ2-2, with 8 bases identical to TRBD2. Germline lookup yields CDR1 SGHDN and CDR2 FVKESK. The CDR3 extends over 18 amino acids. Trimming cost V 1 base and J 0 bases; bases outside gene matches: 7.

This clonotype was counted many times. The chain couples TRBV5-1 to TRBJ1-4, with D possibly being TRBD1 (5 bases). The V end was cut by 5 bases, the J end by 4 bases, with 12 bases between. Germline loops: CDR1 SGHRS, CDR2 YFSETQ. CDR3 length equals 14 residues. In DNA form, the CDR3 reads TGCGCCAGCAGATCTGACAGCTTTAATGAAAAACTGTTTTTT. The encoded protein is CASRSDSFNEKLFF.

This chain uses TRBV10-3 with TRBJ1-1; tentatively, D is TRBD1 (6 bases). The V end was cut by 6 bases, the J end by 10 bases, with 18 bases between. This CDR3 comprises 13 residues. Germline CDR1 ENHRY, CDR2 SYGVKD. The DNA of the CDR3 is TGTGCCATCAGACAGGGCCTTGGGATCGGAGCTTTCTTT. This encodes CAIRQGLGIGAFF.

The V gene is TRBV20-1, the J gene TRBJ2-3; 7 bases line up with TRBD2. The CDR3 length is 14 residues. Germline trimming cut 5 bases from V and 0 bases from J; bases unmatched to any gene: 5. Germline loops: CDR1 DFQATT, CDR2 SNEGSKA (reference sequence). The CDR3 nucleotides read TGCAGTGCTCCTAGCGGAGTAAGCACAGATACGCAGTATTTT. It is translated as CSAPSGVSTDTQYF.

The V call is TRBV10-2, the J call TRBJ2-2; the match to TRBD1 covers 9 bases. This CDR3 is 15 amino acids long. Trimming removed 6 bases from V and 4 bases from J; junction bases left unmatched: 6. Germline CDR1 and CDR2: WSHSY and SAAADI. CDR3 nucleotide sequence: TGCGCCAGCAGGGGGGGACAGGGCTTCACCGGGGAGCTGTTTTTT. Its translation is CASRGGQGFTGELFF.

This clonotype was observed many times. The chain uses TRBV6-1 and TRBJ2-2; the D call may be TRBD1 or TRBD2 (6 bases each). The CDR3 is 16 residues long. Per germline, CDR1 MNHNS and CDR2 SASEGT. The ends were cut back, 6 bases at V and 5 bases at J, with 19 bases in the middle. The CDR3 spells CASRDTGRGRTGELFF. As DNA, the CDR3 is TGTGCCAGCAGAGATACCGGACGGGGGCGGACCGGGGAGCTGTTTTTT.

The gene calls are TRBV20-1 and TRBJ2-5; tentative D call: TRBD1 (7 bases). This CDR3 comprises 12 residues. Germline lookup yields CDR1 DFQATT and CDR2 SNEGSKA (reference sequence). V was cut by 6 bases and J by 5 bases, with 13 bases left in between. CDR3 region: CSAQTGRETQYF. The CDR3 nucleotides read TGCAGTGCACAGACAGGGAGGGAGACCCAGTACTTC.

This sequence joins TRBV5-1 and TRBJ2-1; 11 bases agree with TRBD2. The V segment lost 0 bases and the J segment 4 bases; nucleotides outside the gene matches: 3. The CDR3 sequence is 16 residues long. Germline values: CDR1 SGHRS, CDR2 YFSETQ. The CDR3: CASSLEPSGGYNEQFF. In DNA form, the CDR3 reads TGCGCCAGCAGCTTGGAACCTAGCGGGGGGTACAATGAGCAGTTCTTC.

V gene TRBV5-6 combines with J gene TRBJ2-7; unclear D gene. Per germline, CDR1 SGHDT and CDR2 YYEEEE. The V end lost 4 bases, the J end lost 5 bases, and 7 bases lay between the germline ends. This CDR3 is built from 11 residues. The CDR3 region is CASSASDEQYF. The CDR3 DNA is TGTGCCAGCAGCGCGTCAGACGAGCAGTACTTC.

This chain joins TRBV18 and TRBJ1-1; the D gene is possibly TRBD1 (6 bases). The length of the CDR3 is 14 residues. V was pared by 1 base and J by 6 bases, with 12 bases between. CDR1 is KGHSH and CDR2 is LQKENI in the germline V gene. The DNA for the CDR3 is TGTGCCAGCTCACCACGGTCCAGGGGACCTGAAGCTTTCTTT. This sequence encodes CASSPRSRGPEAFF.